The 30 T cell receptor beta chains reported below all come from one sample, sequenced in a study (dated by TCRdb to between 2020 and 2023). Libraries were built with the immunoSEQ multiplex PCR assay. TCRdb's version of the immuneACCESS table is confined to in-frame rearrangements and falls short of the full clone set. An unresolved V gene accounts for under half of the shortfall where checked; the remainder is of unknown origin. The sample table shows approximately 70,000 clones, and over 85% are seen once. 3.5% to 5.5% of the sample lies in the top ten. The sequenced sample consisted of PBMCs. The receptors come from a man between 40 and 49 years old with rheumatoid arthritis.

CDR3 nucleotides: TGCGCCAGCAGGGGGGATGTGCGGCACACAGATACGCAGTATTTT. Amino acids: CASRGDVRHTDTQYF. The V call is TRBV5-1, the J call TRBJ2-3, with D possibly called TRBD1 or TRBD2 (5 bases each). V shed 5 bases and J shed 2 bases, with 15 bases lying between them. The CDR3 runs 15 residues. Germline CDR1 SGHRS, CDR2 YFSETQ.

In DNA form, the CDR3 reads TGTGCCAGCAGTTCTCGGGGGGCTCAGTACTTC. Amino acids: CASSSRGAQYF. The V gene is TRBV27, the J gene TRBJ2-5; D is perhaps TRBD2 (7 bases). The V gene's germline CDR1 is MNHEY and CDR2 SMNVEV (reference sequence). The CDR3 has 11 amino acids. Trimming took 4 bases from V and 11 from J, leaving 11 bases between them.

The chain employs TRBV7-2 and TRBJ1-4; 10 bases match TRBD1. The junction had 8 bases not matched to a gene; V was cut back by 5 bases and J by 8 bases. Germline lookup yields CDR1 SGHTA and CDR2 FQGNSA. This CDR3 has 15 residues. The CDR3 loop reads CASSDPGQGNEKLFF. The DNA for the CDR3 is TGTGCCAGCAGCGATCCGGGACAGGGGAACGAAAAACTGTTTTTT.

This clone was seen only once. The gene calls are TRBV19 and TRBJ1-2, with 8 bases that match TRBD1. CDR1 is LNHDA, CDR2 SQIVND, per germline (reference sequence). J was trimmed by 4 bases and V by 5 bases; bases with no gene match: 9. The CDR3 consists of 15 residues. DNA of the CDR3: TGTGCCAGTAGTCTTAGGGACAGGATGGGCTATGGCTACACCTTC. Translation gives CASSLRDRMGYGYTF.

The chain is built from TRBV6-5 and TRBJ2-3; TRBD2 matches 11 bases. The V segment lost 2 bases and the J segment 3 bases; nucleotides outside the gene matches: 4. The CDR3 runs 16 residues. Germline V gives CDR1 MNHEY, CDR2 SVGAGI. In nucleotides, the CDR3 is TGTGCCAGCAGTTACCAGACTAGCGGGATTACAGATACGCAGTATTTT. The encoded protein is CASSYQTSGITDTQYF.

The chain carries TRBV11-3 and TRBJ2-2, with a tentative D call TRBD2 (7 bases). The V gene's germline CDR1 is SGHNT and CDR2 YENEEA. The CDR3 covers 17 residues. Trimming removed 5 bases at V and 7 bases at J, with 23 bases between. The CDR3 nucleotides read TGTGCCAGCAGCCCCGGATGGGGGGGGGCGCTAAACGGGGAGCTGTTTTTT. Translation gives CASSPGWGGALNGELFF.

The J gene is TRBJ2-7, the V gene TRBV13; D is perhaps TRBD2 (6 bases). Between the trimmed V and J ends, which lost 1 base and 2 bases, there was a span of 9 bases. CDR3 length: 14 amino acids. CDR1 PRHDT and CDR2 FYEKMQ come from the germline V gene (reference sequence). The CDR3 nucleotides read TGTGCCAGCAGCTTAGCGGGAGCCCCCTACGAGCAGTACTTC. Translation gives CASSLAGAPYEQYF. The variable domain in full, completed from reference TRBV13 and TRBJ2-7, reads AAGVIQSPRHLIKEKRETATLKCYPIPRHDTVYWYQQGPGQDPQFLISFYEKMQSDKGSIPDRFSAQQFSDYHSELNMSSLELGDSALYFCASSLAGAPYEQYFGPGTRLTVT.

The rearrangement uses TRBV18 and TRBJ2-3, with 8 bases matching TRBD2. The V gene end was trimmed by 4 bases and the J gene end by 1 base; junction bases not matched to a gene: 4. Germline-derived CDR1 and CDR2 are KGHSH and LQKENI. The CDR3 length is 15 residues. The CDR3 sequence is CASSLGLAGTDTQYF. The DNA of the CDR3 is TGTGCCAGCTCACTCGGACTAGCAGGCACAGATACGCAGTATTTT.

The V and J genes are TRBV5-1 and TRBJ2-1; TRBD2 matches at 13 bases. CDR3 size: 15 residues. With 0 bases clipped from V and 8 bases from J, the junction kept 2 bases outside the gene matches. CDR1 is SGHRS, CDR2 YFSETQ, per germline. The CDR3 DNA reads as TGCGCCAGCAGCTTGGGACTAGCGGGGGGTTATGAGCAGTTCTTC. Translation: CASSLGLAGGYEQFF.

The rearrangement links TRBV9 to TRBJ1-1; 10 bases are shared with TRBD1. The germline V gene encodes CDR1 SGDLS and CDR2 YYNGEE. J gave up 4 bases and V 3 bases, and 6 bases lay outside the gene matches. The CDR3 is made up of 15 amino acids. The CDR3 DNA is TGTGCCAGCAGCGGACAGGGGGCGGGGAGCACTGAAGCTTTCTTT. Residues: CASSGQGAGSTEAFF.

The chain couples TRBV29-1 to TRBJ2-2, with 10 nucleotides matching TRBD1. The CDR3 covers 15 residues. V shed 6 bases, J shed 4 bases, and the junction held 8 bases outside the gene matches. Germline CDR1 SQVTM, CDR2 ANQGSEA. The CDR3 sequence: CSVAGTGVATGELFF. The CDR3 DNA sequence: TGCAGCGTAGCCGGGACAGGGGTGGCCACCGGGGAGCTGTTTTTT.

The CDR3, as DNA: TGTGCCAGCAGGGAAACGGATGAAAAACTGTTTTTT. Amino acid sequence: CASRETDEKLFF. This chain uses TRBV28 with TRBJ1-4; D is uncertain. This CDR3 is built from 12 residues. Germline values: CDR1 MDHEN, CDR2 SYDVKM. The V end lost 6 bases, the J end lost 6 bases, and 8 bases lay between the germline ends.

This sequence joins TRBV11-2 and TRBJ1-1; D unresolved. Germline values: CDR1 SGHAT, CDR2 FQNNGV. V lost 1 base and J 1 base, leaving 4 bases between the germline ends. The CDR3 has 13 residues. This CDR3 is CASSLGKNTEAFF. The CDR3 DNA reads TGTGCCAGCAGCTTAGGGAAGAACACTGAAGCTTTCTTT.

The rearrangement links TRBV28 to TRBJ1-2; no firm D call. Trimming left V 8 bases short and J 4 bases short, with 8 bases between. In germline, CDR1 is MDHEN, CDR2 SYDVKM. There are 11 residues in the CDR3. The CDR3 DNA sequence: TGTGCCAGCGGACTGATCTATGGCTACACCTTC. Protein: CASGLIYGYTF.

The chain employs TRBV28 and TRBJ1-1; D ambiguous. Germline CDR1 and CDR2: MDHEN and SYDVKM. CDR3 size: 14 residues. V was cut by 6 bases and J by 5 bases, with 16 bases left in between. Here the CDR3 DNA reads TGTGCCAGCAGGGCAGAACCTCTGGCGACTGAAGCTTTCTTT. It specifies CASRAEPLATEAFF.

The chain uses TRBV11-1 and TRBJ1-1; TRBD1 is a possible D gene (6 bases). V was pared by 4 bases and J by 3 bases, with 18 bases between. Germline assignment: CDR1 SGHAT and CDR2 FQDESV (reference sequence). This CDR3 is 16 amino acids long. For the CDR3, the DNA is TGTGCCAGCAGCTCCGTTCAGGGGATAGCGGACACTGAAGCTTTCTTT. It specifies CASSSVQGIADTEAFF.

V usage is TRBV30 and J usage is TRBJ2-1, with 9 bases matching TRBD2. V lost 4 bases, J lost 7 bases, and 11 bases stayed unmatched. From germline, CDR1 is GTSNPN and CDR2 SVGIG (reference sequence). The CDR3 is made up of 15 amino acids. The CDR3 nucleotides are TGTGCCTGGACCGAGCGGCTAGCGGGGAGAAATGAGCAGTTCTTC. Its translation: CAWTERLAGRNEQFF.

DNA for the CDR3: TGTGCCAGCAGTAGAGGACAGGGGTATAATTCACCCCTCCACTTT. Its protein is CASSRGQGYNSPLHF. The gene calls are TRBV28 and TRBJ1-6; 9 bases line up with TRBD1. CDR1 MDHEN and CDR2 SYDVKM come from the germline V gene. The CDR3 covers 15 residues. V gave up 5 bases and J gave up 4 bases; unmatched junction bases: 3.

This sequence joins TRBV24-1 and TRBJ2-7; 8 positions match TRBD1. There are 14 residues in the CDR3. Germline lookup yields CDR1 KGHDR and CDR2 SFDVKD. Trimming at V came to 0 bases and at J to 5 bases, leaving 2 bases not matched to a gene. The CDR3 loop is CATSDLDRGDEQYF. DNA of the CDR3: TGTGCCACCAGTGATTTGGACAGGGGCGACGAGCAGTACTTC.

In DNA, the CDR3 is TGTGCCAGCAGCTTTCGTGCTAGCACAGATACGCAGTATTTT. Amino acids: CASSFRASTDTQYF. The genes are TRBV3-1 (or the pseudogene TRBV3-2) and TRBJ2-3; D gene ambiguous. The CDR3 sequence is 14 residues long. V was pared by 5 bases and J by 0 bases, with 9 bases between. Germline-derived CDR1 and CDR2 are LGHDT and YNNKEL (reference sequence).

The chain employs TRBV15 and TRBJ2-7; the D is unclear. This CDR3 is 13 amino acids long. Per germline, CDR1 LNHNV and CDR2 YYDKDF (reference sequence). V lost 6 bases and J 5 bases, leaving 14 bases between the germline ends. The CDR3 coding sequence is TGTGCCACCAGAGTTAAGGGTCTTGACGAGCAGTACTTC. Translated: CATRVKGLDEQYF.

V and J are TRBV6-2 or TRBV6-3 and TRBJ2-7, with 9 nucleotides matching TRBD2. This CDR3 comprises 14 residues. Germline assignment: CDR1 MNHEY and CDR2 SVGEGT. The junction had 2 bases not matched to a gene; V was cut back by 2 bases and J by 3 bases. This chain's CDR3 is CASSYVAGVYEQYF. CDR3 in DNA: TGTGCCAGCAGTTACGTAGCGGGAGTCTACGAGCAGTACTTC.

In DNA, the CDR3 is TGTGCCAGCAGTTCTCCGGGACTAGCGGGCGTCAGCACAGATACGCAGTATTTT. This gives the protein CASSSPGLAGVSTDTQYF. The gene calls are TRBV27 and TRBJ2-3; 12 nucleotides agree with TRBD2. In germline, CDR1 is MNHEY, CDR2 SMNVEV (reference sequence). The junction had 8 bases not matched to a gene; V was cut back by 4 bases and J by 0 bases. This CDR3 is built from 18 residues.

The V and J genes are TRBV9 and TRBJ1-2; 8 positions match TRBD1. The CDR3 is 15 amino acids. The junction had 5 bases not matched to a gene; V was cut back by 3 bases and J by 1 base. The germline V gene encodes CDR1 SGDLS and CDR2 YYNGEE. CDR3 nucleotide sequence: TGTGCCAGCAGCGCCTTCGACAGGGGTAACTATGGCTACACCTTC. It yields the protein CASSAFDRGNYGYTF.

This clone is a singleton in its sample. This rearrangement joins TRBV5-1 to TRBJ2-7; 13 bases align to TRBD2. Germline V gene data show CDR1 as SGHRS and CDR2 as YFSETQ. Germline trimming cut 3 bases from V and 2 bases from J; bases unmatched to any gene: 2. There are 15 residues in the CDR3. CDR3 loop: CASSWTSGSAYEQYF. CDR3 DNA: TGCGCCAGCAGCTGGACTAGCGGGAGTGCCTACGAGCAGTACTTC.

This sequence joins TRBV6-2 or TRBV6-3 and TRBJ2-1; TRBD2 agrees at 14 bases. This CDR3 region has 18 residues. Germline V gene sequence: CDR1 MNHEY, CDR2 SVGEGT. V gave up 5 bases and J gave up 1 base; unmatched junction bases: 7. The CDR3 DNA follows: TGTGCCAGCAGTCTGACTAGCGGGAGGGTTGTATCCTACAATGAGCAGTTCTTC. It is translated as CASSLTSGRVVSYNEQFF.

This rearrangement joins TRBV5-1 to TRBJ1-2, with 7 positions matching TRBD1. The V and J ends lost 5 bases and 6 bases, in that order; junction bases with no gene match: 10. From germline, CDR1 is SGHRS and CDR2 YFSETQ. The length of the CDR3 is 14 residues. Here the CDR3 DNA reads TGCGCCAGCAGACTCCAGGGGGGCGCGGATGGCTACACCTTC. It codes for CASRLQGGADGYTF.

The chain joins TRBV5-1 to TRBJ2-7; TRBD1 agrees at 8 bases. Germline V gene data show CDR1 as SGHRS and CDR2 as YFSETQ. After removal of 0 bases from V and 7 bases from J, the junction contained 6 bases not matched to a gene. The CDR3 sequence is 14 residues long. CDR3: CASSLGTGPWEQYF. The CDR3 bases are TGCGCCAGCAGCTTGGGGACAGGGCCTTGGGAGCAGTACTTC. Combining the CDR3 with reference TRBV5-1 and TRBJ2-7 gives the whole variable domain KAGVTQTPRYLIKTRGQQVTLSCSPISGHRSVSWYQQTPGQGLQFLFEYFSETQRNKGNFPGRFSGRQFSNSRSEMNVSTLELGDSALYLCASSLGTGPWEQYFGPGTRLTVT.

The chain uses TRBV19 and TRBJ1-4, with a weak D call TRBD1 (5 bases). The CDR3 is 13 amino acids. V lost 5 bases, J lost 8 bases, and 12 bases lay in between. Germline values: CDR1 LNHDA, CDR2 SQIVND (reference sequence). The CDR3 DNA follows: TGTGCCAGTAGTGGGCAGGGAGGGGAAAAACTGTTTTTT. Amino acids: CASSGQGGEKLFF.

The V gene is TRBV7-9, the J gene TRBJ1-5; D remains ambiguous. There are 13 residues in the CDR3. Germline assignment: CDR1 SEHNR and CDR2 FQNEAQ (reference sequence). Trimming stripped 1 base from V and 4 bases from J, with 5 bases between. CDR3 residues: CASSLDLNQPQHF. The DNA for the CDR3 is TGTGCCAGCAGCTTAGATCTGAATCAGCCCCAGCATTTT.